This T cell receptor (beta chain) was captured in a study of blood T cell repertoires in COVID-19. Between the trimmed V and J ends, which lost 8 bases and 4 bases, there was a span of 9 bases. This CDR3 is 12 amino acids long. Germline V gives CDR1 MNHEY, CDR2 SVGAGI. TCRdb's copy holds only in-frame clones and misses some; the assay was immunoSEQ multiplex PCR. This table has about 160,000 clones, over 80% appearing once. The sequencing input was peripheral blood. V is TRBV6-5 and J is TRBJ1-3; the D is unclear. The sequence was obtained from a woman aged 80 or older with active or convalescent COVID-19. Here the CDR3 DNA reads TGTGCCAGCGCGGGAGCCGGAAACACCATATATTTT. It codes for CASAGAGNTIYF.